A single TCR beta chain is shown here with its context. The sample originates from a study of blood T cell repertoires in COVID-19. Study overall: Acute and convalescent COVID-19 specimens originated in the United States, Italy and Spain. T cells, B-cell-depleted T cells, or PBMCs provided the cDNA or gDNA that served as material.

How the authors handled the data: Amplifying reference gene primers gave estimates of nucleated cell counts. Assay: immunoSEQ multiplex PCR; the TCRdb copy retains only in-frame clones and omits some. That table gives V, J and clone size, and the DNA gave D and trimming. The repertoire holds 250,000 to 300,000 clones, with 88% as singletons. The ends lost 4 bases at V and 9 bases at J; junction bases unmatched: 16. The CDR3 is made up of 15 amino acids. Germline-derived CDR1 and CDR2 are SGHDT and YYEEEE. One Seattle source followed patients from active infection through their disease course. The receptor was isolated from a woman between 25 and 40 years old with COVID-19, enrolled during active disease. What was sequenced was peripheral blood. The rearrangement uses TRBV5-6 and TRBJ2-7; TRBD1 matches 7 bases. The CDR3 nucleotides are TGTGCCAGCAGCCAGTACCAGGGGGTCATTACGCCGCAGTACTTC. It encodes CASSQYQGVITPQYF.